This T cell receptor beta chain was documented in a study of regulatory T cells in long-lasting Graves disease. Trimming removed 5 bases at V and 16 bases at J, with 17 bases between. This CDR3 has 12 amino acids. Germline V CDR1 and CDR2: MDHEN, SYDVKM. Ten or more counts support this clonotype. Noted time point: persistent/refractory GD, antithyroid drugs over 5 years with positive TRAb. Construction of the TCR library relied on RNA isolated from PBMCs. Combining iRepertoire HTBI primers with Arm-PCR of CDR3 regions, the authors built TCR beta libraries. Each CDR3 protein is one row after TCRdb ran MiXCR on the multiplex PCR reads. Of approximately 290,000 distinct CDR3 sequences listed, around 23% are singletons.

The starting material was peripheral blood mononuclear cells (PBMCs), obtained when the disease was refractory, from a patient treated with antithyroid drugs. The receptor was derived from a female donor with Graves disease. The chain carries TRBV28 and TRBJ1-4, with D possibly matching TRBD1 (6 bases). For the CDR3, the DNA is TGTGCCAGCAGTCGCGACCCGGGACAATCGTTTTTT. As protein: CASSRDPGQSFF.